A selection of T cell receptor beta chains follows, all from one sample in a study of blood T cell repertoires in COVID-19. Repertoires were generated with immunoSEQ multiplex PCR, while TCRdb's copy carries only in-frame clones and drops some. This table holds about 270,000 clones, approximately 86% found once. The source material was peripheral blood. These receptors all come from a man aged 40-50 years with active or convalescent COVID-19. CDR3s include the opening cysteine and the closing phenylalanine or tryptophan. The order of the fields is clone size, V gene, D gene, J gene, CDR3 protein, CDR3 DNA. D genes are given only for firm matches. Only some rows state a clone size, as once, few, many or a class for expanded clones.

.,TRBV21-1,.,TRBJ1-5,CASSLRRGQGEVINQPQHF,TGTGCCAGCAGCTTACGTAGAGGACAGGGGGAGGTGATCAATCAGCCCCAGCATTTT
.,TRBV4-1,.,TRBJ1-1,CASSRSSVGGSTTEAFF,TGCGCCAGCAGCCGATCATCGGTGGGGGGATCGACCACTGAAGCTTTCTTT
.,TRBV28,TRBD1,TRBJ1-2,CASSRFRGTNGYTF,TGTGCCAGCAGCCGATTCAGGGGGACGAATGGCTACACCTTC
.,TRBV6-5,TRBD1,TRBJ1-5,CASSTGTGGDQPQHF,TGTGCCAGCAGTACCGGGACAGGGGGCGATCAGCCCCAGCATTTT
.,TRBV5-1,TRBD1,TRBJ1-5,CASSEGQGAGQPQHF,TGCGCCAGCAGCGAGGGACAGGGGGCCGGTCAGCCCCAGCATTTT
.,TRBV2,TRBD1,TRBJ1-6,CASSAGQGGHSPLHF,TGTGCCAGCAGTGCAGGACAGGGTGGGCATTCACCCCTCCACTTT
.,TRBV27,.,TRBJ2-7,CASSHDGSYEQYF,TGTGCCAGCAGCCACGACGGGTCCTACGAGCAGTACTTC
few,TRBV2,.,TRBJ1-6,CASSLEGWPLHF,TGTGCCAGCAGTCTGGAGGGATGGCCCCTCCACTTT
.,TRBV7-9,.,TRBJ2-5,CASSLGVLGEETQYF,TGTGCCAGCAGCTTAGGTGTCCTAGGGGAAGAGACCCAGTACTTC
.,TRBV15,TRBD2,TRBJ2-1,CATSRTSGGSYNEQFF,TGTGCCACCAGCAGGACTAGCGGGGGCTCCTACAATGAGCAGTTCTTC
few,TRBV6-5,TRBD1,TRBJ2-7,CASSYLQGIEQYF,TGTGCCAGCAGTTACCTACAGGGGATCGAGCAGTACTTC
.,TRBV11-2,TRBD2,TRBJ2-5,CASSLVGTSGVGGETQYF,TGTGCCAGCAGCTTAGTGGGGACTAGCGGGGTAGGTGGAGAGACCCAGTACTTC
.,TRBV6-5,TRBD1,TRBJ2-3,CASSWGQGRTDTQYF,TGTGCCAGCAGTTGGGGACAGGGCAGGACAGATACGCAGTATTTT
once,TRBV18,.,TRBJ1-5,CASSPGDGGQPQHF,TGTGCCAGCTCACCAGGGGATGGAGGTCAGCCCCAGCATTTT
.,TRBV9,TRBD1,TRBJ2-7,CASSKRPGTGVYEQYF,TGTGCCAGCAGCAAACGACCCGGGACAGGGGTCTACGAGCAGTACTTC
.,TRBV5-1,TRBD1,TRBJ2-5,CASRVGQGGRETQYF,TGCGCCAGCAGAGTAGGACAGGGGGGGAGAGAGACCCAGTACTTC
.,TRBV5-1,TRBD1,TRBJ2-7,CASSLGQGTGEQYF,TGCGCCAGCAGCTTGGGACAGGGGACGGGTGAGCAGTACTTC
.,TRBV9,TRBD2,TRBJ2-2,CASSSKPPGIAGGPSNGELFF,TGTGCCAGCAGCTCCAAACCCCCCGGGATAGCGGGAGGGCCCTCTAACGGGGAGCTGTTTTTT
.,TRBV10-1,TRBD1,TRBJ1-2,CASQFTGGAGGYTF,TGCGCCAGCCAGTTTACAGGGGGCGCAGGTGGCTACACCTTC
.,TRBV27,TRBD2,TRBJ2-1,CASSWGGSREQFF,TGTGCCAGCAGTTGGGGCGGGAGTCGTGAGCAGTTCTTC
.,TRBV11-3,.,TRBJ1-4,CASSLAGQLSTNEKLFF,TGTGCCAGCAGCTTAGCAGGACAACTCTCAACTAATGAAAAACTGTTTTTT
.,TRBV11-1,.,TRBJ1-1,CASSLGSGSTEAFF,TGTGCCAGCAGCTTAGGCAGCGGGAGCACTGAAGCTTTCTTT
.,TRBV11-3,TRBD2,TRBJ2-7,CASSRGSTYGYEQYF,TGTGCCAGCAGCCGCGGGAGTACCTACGGCTACGAGCAGTACTTC
.,TRBV5-1,TRBD1,TRBJ2-5,CASSLLTGIQETQYF,TGCGCCAGCAGCCTATTGACAGGGATCCAAGAGACCCAGTACTTC
.,TRBV5-1,.,TRBJ1-5,CASSLDNSNQPQHF,TGCGCCAGCAGCTTGGATAATAGCAATCAGCCCCAGCATTTT
few,TRBV6-4,.,TRBJ2-3,CASSPERWTDTQYF,TGTGCCAGCAGCCCCGAGAGGTGGACAGATACGCAGTATTTT
.,TRBV28,.,TRBJ1-1,CASSLGRANTEAFF,TGTGCCAGCAGTTTAGGCAGGGCGAACACTGAAGCTTTCTTT
once,TRBV24-1,.,TRBJ1-4,CATGDGGTTNEKLFF,TGTGCCACCGGCGACGGGGGAACAACTAATGAAAAACTGTTTTTT
.,TRBV15,.,TRBJ1-2,CATSRDLGEGGYTF,TGTGCCACCAGCAGAGATCTAGGGGAAGGTGGCTACACCTTC
.,TRBV6-5,.,TRBJ1-1,CASSFGQNTEAFF,TGTGCCAGCAGTTTTGGCCAGAACACTGAAGCTTTCTTT
.,TRBV28,.,TRBJ2-6,CASLPVGHQSLSGANVLTF,TGTGCCAGCCTTCCGGTGGGACACCAATCCCTCTCTGGGGCCAACGTCCTGACTTTC
.,TRBV9,.,TRBJ2-1,CASSASGASYNEQFF,TGTGCCAGCAGCGCCAGCGGTGCGTCCTACAATGAGCAGTTCTTC
once,TRBV3-1/TRBV3-2,.,TRBJ2-5,CASSQGQGETQYF,TGTGCCAGCAGCCAAGGGCAGGGCGAGACCCAGTACTTC
.,TRBV3-1/TRBV3-2,TRBD2,TRBJ2-4,CASSQERGLAGLIQYF,TGTGCCAGCAGCCAAGAACGGGGACTAGCGGGCCTGATTCAGTACTTC
.,TRBV4-2,.,TRBJ2-3,CASSPARGTDTQYF,TGTGCCAGCAGCCCAGCGCGGGGCACAGATACGCAGTATTTT
.,TRBV15,.,TRBJ2-5,CATSRGGNSQETQYF,TGTGCCACCAGCAGAGGCGGTAACTCCCAAGAGACCCAGTACTTC
.,TRBV15,TRBD2,TRBJ2-3,CATSSEPGGHDTQYF,TGTGCCACCAGCAGTGAGCCGGGAGGGCACGATACGCAGTATTTT
.,TRBV20-1,TRBD1,TRBJ1-4,CSASYDRGTTNEKLFF,TGCAGTGCTAGTTACGACAGGGGTACAACTAATGAAAAACTGTTTTTT
.,TRBV28,TRBD1,TRBJ1-5,CASSSGQGAYQPQHF,TGTGCCAGCAGTTCGGGACAGGGGGCATATCAGCCCCAGCATTTT
.,TRBV5-1,.,TRBJ2-2,CASSLDREGGELFF,TGCGCCAGCAGCTTGGACAGGGAGGGCGGGGAGCTGTTTTTT
.,TRBV2,.,TRBJ1-6,CASGEGRGSPLHF,TGTGCCAGCGGCGAAGGGAGAGGCTCACCCCTCCACTTT
.,TRBV9,TRBD2,TRBJ2-1,CASSVGTSGGQFF,TGTGCCAGCAGCGTGGGGACTAGCGGGGGGCAGTTCTTC
once,TRBV19,.,TRBJ1-2,CASSMAERYGYTF,TGTGCCAGTAGTATGGCGGAGAGGTATGGCTACACCTTC
.,TRBV27,.,TRBJ1-3,CASQPGAYSGNTIYF,TGTGCCAGCCAACCAGGGGCCTACTCTGGAAACACCATATATTTT
.,TRBV7-9,.,TRBJ2-7,CASSPRTEGMDF,TGTGCCAGCAGCCCCCGGACAGAAGGTATGGACTTC
.,TRBV5-1,.,TRBJ2-3,CASRHRDITDTQYF,TGCGCCAGCAGACATCGGGACATCACAGATACGCAGTATTTT
.,TRBV5-1,.,TRBJ1-4,CASSPKSATNEKLFF,TGCGCCAGCAGCCCTAAATCGGCAACTAATGAAAAACTGTTTTTT
.,TRBV10-3,TRBD1,TRBJ2-1,CAISDSQGTGIYNEQFF,TGTGCCATCAGTGACTCTCAAGGGACAGGGATCTACAATGAGCAGTTCTTC
.,TRBV14,.,TRBJ2-1,CASGFERAKQFF,TGTGCCAGCGGATTCGAGAGGGCCAAGCAGTTCTTC
.,TRBV6-6,.,TRBJ1-1,CASSSSPRTMVTEAFF,TGTGCCAGCAGTTCCTCCCCCAGAACAATGGTGACTGAAGCTTTCTTT
once,TRBV19,.,TRBJ1-5,CASSITFGNQPQHF,TGTGCCAGTAGTATCACTTTTGGCAATCAGCCCCAGCATTTT
.,TRBV6-6,.,TRBJ1-5,CASRGQVNQPQHF,TGTGCCAGCAGGGGACAAGTCAATCAGCCCCAGCATTTT
.,TRBV6-1,.,TRBJ1-5,CASSAYTDLTGSTQHF,TGTGCCAGCAGTGCCTATACGGATCTTACAGGCTCGACCCAGCATTTT
.,TRBV12-3/TRBV12-4,.,TRBJ1-6,CASSSGSSPLHF,TGTGCCAGCAGTTCAGGGTCCTCACCCCTCCACTTT